These T cell receptor beta chains were read from a single sample in a study of blood T cells in healthy people across ages. TCRdb fed the 5' RACE reads into MiXCR, producing one record per CDR3 protein. The data contain roughly 830,000 distinct CDR3 sequences, 62% of them singletons. The sample was blood. The receptors come from a man aged 30-40 years in good health. Both conserved end residues are part of each CDR3.

V gene: TRBV29-1
J gene: TRBJ2-3
CDR3 protein: CSVELGQQTDTQYF

V gene: TRBV28
J gene: TRBJ1-1
CDR3 protein: CASGGTGGSRAFF

V gene: TRBV4-3
J gene: NA
CDR3 protein: CASSWTSGGVSYEQYF

V gene: TRBV4-1
J gene: TRBJ2-5
CDR3 protein: CASSHNRGSQETQYF

V gene: TRBV28
J gene: TRBJ2-2
CDR3 protein: CASRWTTGELFF

V gene: TRBV5-1
J gene: TRBJ2-3
CDR3 protein: CASSLGDGGATDTQYF

V gene: TRBV6-2/TRBV6-3
J gene: TRBJ1-1
CDR3 protein: CASSYSSRNTEAFF

V gene: TRBV4-3
J gene: TRBJ2-3
CDR3 protein: CASSRTLVDTQYF

V gene: TRBV6-2/TRBV6-3
J gene: TRBJ2-5
CDR3 protein: CASSTRGSLRETQYF

V gene: TRBV5-4
J gene: TRBJ2-6
CDR3 protein: CASSTHRDTSGANVLTF

V gene: TRBV27
J gene: TRBJ2-7
CDR3 protein: CASRKGQMSSYEQYF

V gene: TRBV7-2
J gene: TRBJ1-6
CDR3 protein: CASSLAAGTVNSPLHF

V gene: TRBV3-1
J gene: TRBJ2-3
CDR3 protein: CASSQEGPYTQYF

V gene: TRBV18
J gene: TRBJ2-3
CDR3 protein: CASSPQPSGSGDTQYF

V gene: TRBV12-3/TRBV12-4
J gene: TRBJ1-2
CDR3 protein: CASSLSRWHGYTF

V gene: TRBV6-5
J gene: TRBJ2-7
CDR3 protein: CASSYEGVHDEQYF

V gene: TRBV2
J gene: TRBJ2-4
CDR3 protein: CASSILAKNIQYF

V gene: TRBV5-1
J gene: TRBJ1-2
CDR3 protein: CASSFTGVLFGYTF

V gene: TRBV10-3
J gene: TRBJ2-7
CDR3 protein: CAISVTLSTVEQYF

V gene: TRBV3-1
J gene: NA
CDR3 protein: CASCSGGVSYEQYF

V gene: TRBV9
J gene: TRBJ2-6
CDR3 protein: CASSVPTGTGYTGANVLTF

V gene: TRBV4-3
J gene: TRBJ2-5
CDR3 protein: CASSQVVGEGTQYF

V gene: TRBV12-3/TRBV12-4
J gene: TRBJ2-5
CDR3 protein: CASSLARAGGEQYF

V gene: TRBV7-9
J gene: TRBJ2-1
CDR3 protein: CASSLTSGEQFF

V gene: TRBV12-3/TRBV12-4
J gene: TRBJ1-4
CDR3 protein: CASSLVQQERKLFF

V gene: TRBV20-1
J gene: TRBJ1-2
CDR3 protein: CSARAGTAFYGYTF

V gene: TRBV7-3
J gene: TRBJ1-2
CDR3 protein: CASSPQPRQDGRGYTF

V gene: TRBV20-1
J gene: TRBJ2-3
CDR3 protein: CSARVSAATDTQYF

V gene: TRBV5-1
J gene: TRBJ2-5
CDR3 protein: CASSPGTASTKQYF

V gene: TRBV6-2/TRBV6-3
J gene: TRBJ2-1
CDR3 protein: CASSMGSEQFF

V gene: TRBV7-9
J gene: TRBJ2-7
CDR3 protein: CASSQTQYGEPGQGVHEQYF

V gene: TRBV12-3/TRBV12-4
J gene: TRBJ2-5
CDR3 protein: CASSRTSSVQETQYF

V gene: TRBV6-5
J gene: TRBJ2-1
CDR3 protein: CASRKDREQFF

V gene: TRBV9
J gene: TRBJ1-4
CDR3 protein: CASSKGTGDEKLFF

V gene: TRBV6-5
J gene: TRBJ2-7
CDR3 protein: CASSGAASYEQYF

V gene: TRBV15
J gene: TRBJ2-1
CDR3 protein: CATSGRQGNVPYNEQFF

V gene: TRBV20-1
J gene: TRBJ1-4
CDR3 protein: CSASEQTLNEKLFF

V gene: TRBV6-2/TRBV6-3
J gene: TRBJ1-2
CDR3 protein: CASRDRADGRGYTF

V gene: TRBV20-1
J gene: TRBJ2-7
CDR3 protein: CSARDLEREVEQYF

V gene: TRBV28
J gene: TRBJ2-5
CDR3 protein: CASSLPAWGLQETQYF

V gene: TRBV12-3/TRBV12-4
J gene: NA
CDR3 protein: CASSLGTPNYEQYF

V gene: TRBV2
J gene: TRBJ2-6
CDR3 protein: CASSPQGVNVLTF

V gene: TRBV6-6
J gene: TRBJ2-7
CDR3 protein: CASSYTGQGATYEQYF

V gene: TRBV4-3
J gene: TRBJ2-7
CDR3 protein: CASSQDGPVGPYEQYF

V gene: TRBV12-3/TRBV12-4
J gene: TRBJ2-3
CDR3 protein: CASFEGRGPFGTDTQYF

V gene: TRBV7-6
J gene: TRBJ2-5
CDR3 protein: CASSGGAYNEQYF

V gene: TRBV6-5
J gene: TRBJ2-5
CDR3 protein: CASSSPAKQYF

V gene: TRBV7-3
J gene: TRBJ1-1
CDR3 protein: CASSLTWGPKGFGTEAFF

V gene: TRBV6-6
J gene: TRBJ2-1
CDR3 protein: CASSTWDSGENNEQFF

V gene: TRBV7-9
J gene: TRBJ2-1
CDR3 protein: CASSPETAGGPYNEQFF

V gene: TRBV29-1
J gene: TRBJ2-3
CDR3 protein: CSATVSGDTQYF

V gene: TRBV7-9
J gene: NA
CDR3 protein: CASSTRLAEQETQYF

V gene: TRBV6-2/TRBV6-3
J gene: TRBJ2-7
CDR3 protein: CASSYSSTEQYF

V gene: TRBV20-1
J gene: TRBJ2-5
CDR3 protein: CSGRVQETQYF

V gene: TRBV10-3
J gene: TRBJ1-1
CDR3 protein: CATESNTEAFF

V gene: TRBV5-1
J gene: TRBJ2-5
CDR3 protein: CASSDGEQTQYF

V gene: TRBV6-5
J gene: TRBJ2-1
CDR3 protein: CASSYGWGGRNNEQFF

V gene: TRBV7-2
J gene: TRBJ2-1
CDR3 protein: CASRVITEQFF

V gene: TRBV28
J gene: TRBJ2-7
CDR3 protein: CASSLSKGRYEQYF